This is a list of T cell receptor beta chains from one sample in a study of shared clonotypes between healthy human individuals. Measured with immunoSEQ multiplex PCR; TCRdb has only the in-frame clones, and not every one. The repertoire consists of under 650,000 clones, with almost 97% occurring once and the leading ten covering roughly 0.06%. Source material: naive CD4+ T cells sorted from blood. The origin of the receptors is a woman aged 25-40 years in good health. The CDR3 runs from the conserved cysteine through the conserved F or W. A D gene is named only where the DNA matches it firmly. Not every row has a clone size; where given, it reads once, few, many or a size class.

d_gene	v_gene	j_gene	abundance	CDR3aa	CDR3nt
TRBD2	TRBV11-1	TRBJ2-5	.	CASSPGTSGQETQYF	TGTGCCAGCAGCCCCGGGACTAGCGGACAAGAGACCCAGTACTTC
.	TRBV19	TRBJ2-1	.	CASSDLGEWSNEQFF	TGTGCCAGTAGTGATTTGGGGGAGTGGAGCAATGAGCAGTTCTTC
TRBD1	TRBV19	TRBJ2-2	.	CASSISGGTGELFF	TGTGCCAGTAGTATATCAGGGGGCACCGGGGAGCTGTTTTTT
TRBD2	TRBV28	TRBJ2-7	.	CASSGSGRAPYEQYF	TGTGCCAGCTCCGGTAGCGGGAGGGCACCCTACGAGCAGTACTTC
TRBD1	TRBV19	TRBJ2-7	.	CASSKAGTGGYEQYF	TGTGCCAGTAGTAAGGCCGGGACAGGGGGTTACGAGCAGTACTTC
TRBD2	TRBV5-4	TRBJ2-7	once	CASSLGTDSSGSSYEQYF	TGTGCCAGCAGCTTGGGCACAGATTCTAGCGGGAGTTCCTACGAGCAGTACTTC
.	TRBV21-1	TRBJ2-1	.	CASSTGGQPSYNEQFF	TGTGCCAGCAGCACCGGCGGACAACCCTCCTACAATGAGCAGTTCTTC
.	TRBV18	TRBJ2-5	.	CASSLNNRVYQETQYF	TGTGCCAGCTCGCTTAATAACAGGGTGTACCAAGAGACCCAGTACTTC
.	TRBV21-1	TRBJ2-7	.	CASSKGSRLEGYEQYF	TGTGCCAGCAGCAAAGGCTCCAGGTTAGAGGGGTACGAGCAGTACTTC
TRBD1	TRBV6-1	TRBJ1-5	.	CGTGPGNQPQHF	TGTGGGACAGGGCCGGGCAATCAGCCCCAGCATTTT
.	TRBV15	TRBJ2-6	.	CATESGFPLRSGANVLTF	TGTGCCACCGAGTCGGGCTTTCCCCTCAGGTCTGGGGCCAACGTCCTGACTTTC
.	TRBV7-9	TRBJ2-7	.	CASSLGQGDYEQYF	TGTGCCAGCAGCTTAGGTCAGGGGGACTACGAGCAGTACTTT
.	TRBV4-1	TRBJ1-3	.	CASSQEDTTNTIYF	TGCGCCAGCAGCCAGGAGGACACCACAAACACCATATATTTT
TRBD2	TRBV5-1	TRBJ2-2	.	CASKSPGTSGTNTGELFF	TGCGCCAGCAAATCGCCCGGGACTAGCGGGACGAACACCGGGGAGCTGTTTTTT
.	TRBV9	TRBJ1-1	few	CASSLRVANTEAFF	TGTGCCAGCAGCCTCAGGGTGGCGAACACTGAAGCTTTCTTT
.	TRBV27	TRBJ2-7	.	CASSLRLETRYEQYF	TGTGCCAGCAGTTTACGGTTGGAAACCCGCTACGAGCAGTACTTC
TRBD2	TRBV10-2	TRBJ2-7	.	CASSFGPSGSYEQYF	TGCGCCAGCAGTTTTGGTCCTAGCGGGTCCTACGAGCAGTACTTC
.	TRBV7-2	TRBJ2-7	.	CASSSRLLYEQYF	TGTGCCAGCAGCTCGCGCCTGTTGTACGAGCAGTACTTC
.	TRBV28	TRBJ1-2	.	CASRHGQRRDYGYTF	TGTGCCAGCAGACACGGACAGCGGCGTGACTATGGCTACACCTTC
.	TRBV6-5	TRBJ1-1	.	CASSYQVDTEAFF	TGTGCCAGCAGTTACCAGGTGGACACTGAAGCTTTCTTT
.	TRBV10-1	TRBJ2-1	once	CASSVQGASSYNEQFF	TGCGCCAGCAGTGTACAAGGGGCGAGCTCCTACAATGAGCAGTTCTTC
TRBD2	TRBV4-1	TRBJ2-7	.	CASSQGLAEGYEQYF	TGCGCCAGCAGCCAAGGACTAGCGGAGGGCTACGAGCAGTACTTC
TRBD1	TRBV5-1	TRBJ1-1	.	CASSLVTGVGMNTEAFF	TGCGCCAGCAGCTTGGTAACAGGGGTAGGGATGAACACTGAAGCTTTCTTT
.	TRBV4-1	TRBJ2-1	.	CASSQDSGSPENEQFF	TGCGCCAGCAGCCAAGATTCCGGGAGCCCCGAGAATGAGCAGTTCTTC
.	TRBV18	TRBJ2-2	.	CASSKPTEGGELFF	TGTGCCAGCTCAAAACCAACCGAGGGCGGGGAGCTGTTTTTT
TRBD1	TRBV28	TRBJ2-7	.	CASSLTGGSYEQYF	TGTGCCAGCAGTCTGACAGGGGGGTCCTACGAGCAGTACTTC
.	TRBV27	TRBJ1-3	.	CASSPLTADTIYF	TGTGCCAGCAGCCCCCTTACGGCGGACACCATATATTTT
TRBD1	TRBV28	TRBJ1-5	.	CASRSGGEPQHF	TGTGCCAGCAGATCAGGGGGAGAGCCCCAGCATTTT
TRBD2	TRBV29-1	TRBJ2-1	.	CSVVAGHNEQFF	TGCAGCGTGGTAGCGGGGCACAATGAGCAGTTCTTC
.	TRBV29-1	TRBJ2-7	.	CSVVSGFYEQYF	TGCAGCGTTGTATCAGGGTTCTACGAGCAGTACTTC
.	TRBV21-1	TRBJ2-7	.	CASFPFHRINSYEQYF	TGTGCCAGCTTCCCGTTCCACAGGATAAATTCCTACGAGCAGTACTTC
.	TRBV18	TRBJ2-2	.	CASSPKREDTGELFF	TGTGCCAGCTCACCAAAAAGGGAGGACACCGGGGAGCTGTTTTTT
.	TRBV28	TRBJ1-1	.	CASRTTGERTEAFF	TGTGCCAGTAGAACCACGGGGGAACGCACTGAAGCTTTCTTT
.	TRBV29-1	TRBJ1-3	.	CSGGGAGNTIYF	TGCAGCGGGGGAGGGGCTGGAAACACCATATATTTT
TRBD1	TRBV29-1	TRBJ1-2	.	CSATQQGAYGYTF	TGCAGCGCCACTCAACAGGGGGCCTATGGCTACACCTTC
.	TRBV11-3	TRBJ2-7	.	CASSASGRPAYEQYF	TGTGCCAGCAGCGCCTCCGGGCGTCCGGCCTACGAGCAGTACTTC
TRBD2	TRBV7-3	TRBJ2-1	once	CASSLNPGTSGYNEQFF	TGTGCCAGCAGCTTAAACCCCGGGACTAGCGGATACAATGAGCAGTTCTTC
TRBD1	TRBV7-3	TRBJ1-1	.	CASRQQGAQTEAFF	TGTGCCAGCAGACAACAGGGGGCGCAGACTGAAGCTTTCTTT
.	TRBV5-6	TRBJ2-5	.	CASSSPARAQYF	TGTGCCAGCAGCTCGCCTGCGAGGGCCCAGTACTTC
.	TRBV10-3	TRBJ1-3	.	CAISEVQGNTIYF	TGTGCCATAAGCGAAGTACAAGGAAACACCATATATTTT
.	TRBV18	TRBJ2-7	.	CASSPDSYEQYF	TGTGCCAGCTCACCAGACTCCTACGAGCAGTACTTC
TRBD1	TRBV19	TRBJ1-4	.	CASSKGQATNEKLFF	TGTGCCAGTAGTAAGGGACAGGCAACTAATGAAAAACTGTTTTTT
TRBD2	TRBV4-1	TRBJ2-1	.	CASSLAGPKEQFF	TGCGCCAGCAGTCTAGCGGGACCCAAAGAGCAGTTCTTC
.	TRBV7-9	TRBJ2-1	.	CASSFRDRSSYNEQFF	TGTGCCAGCAGCTTCCGCGACAGGAGCTCCTACAATGAGCAGTTCTTC
.	TRBV5-6	TRBJ1-1	.	CASSFWRRRFNTEAFF	TGTGCCAGCAGCTTCTGGAGAAGAAGGTTTAACACTGAAGCTTTCTTT
.	TRBV2	TRBJ2-7	once	CASKFGLHEQYF	TGTGCCAGCAAGTTCGGGCTCCACGAGCAGTACTTC
.	TRBV29-1	TRBJ1-1	.	CSVHQGRTEAFF	TGCAGCGTTCACCAGGGGAGAACTGAAGCTTTCTTT
.	TRBV18	TRBJ2-7	.	CASSPGERGNEQYF	TGTGCCAGCTCACCGGGGGAGAGAGGGAACGAGCAGTACTTC
.	TRBV2	TRBJ2-1	once	CASSENPSYNEQFF	TGTGCCAGCAGTGAAAACCCCTCCTACAATGAGCAGTTCTTC
.	TRBV2	TRBJ2-5	once	CASSAEYQETQYF	TGTGCCAGCAGTGCAGAGTACCAAGAGACCCAGTACTTC
TRBD2	TRBV6-6	TRBJ2-5	.	CASSHDRLAGVLQYF	TGTGCCAGCAGCCACGATCGACTAGCGGGAGTTCTCCAGTACTTC
.	TRBV30	TRBJ1-1	.	CAWSVRAHSEAFF	TGTGCCTGGAGTGTACGGGCTCACTCTGAAGCTTTCTTT